This T cell receptor (beta chain) was recorded in a study of CD8+ T cells in alopecia areata. Study at large: Oral tofacitinib (5 to 10 mg twice daily) was administered to treated patients. Treatment ran 6 to 18 months, with 6 months of follow-up afterward.

Cell sorting was applied to PBMCs, and CD4+ and CD8+ T cells were collected. RNA extraction was followed by reverse transcription into cDNA, which acted as the sequencing template. Clones were read by immunoSEQ multiplex PCR, and TCRdb kept only the in-frame ones, dropping some. The sample records some 170,000 clones, around 71% being singletons. Comments on this clone: Antigen unknown.

General study findings and limits: Elevated clonality characterized lesional scalp relative to normal scalp, particularly in alopecia totalis/universalis.

The CDR3 spans 17 residues. Germline V gene data show CDR1 as WSHSY and CDR2 as SAAADI. V gave up 6 bases and J gave up 5 bases, with 25 bases separating them. This receptor was identified in a human donor with alopecia areata. The sample consisted of CD8+ T cells sorted from blood, taken at week 0. The chain is built from TRBV10-2 and TRBJ2-5; D gene uncertain. Here the CDR3 DNA reads TGCGCCAGCAGCGACCTTGGGATAGCCCACATGGTGGAGACCCAGTACTTC. Its translation is CASSDLGIAHMVETQYF.